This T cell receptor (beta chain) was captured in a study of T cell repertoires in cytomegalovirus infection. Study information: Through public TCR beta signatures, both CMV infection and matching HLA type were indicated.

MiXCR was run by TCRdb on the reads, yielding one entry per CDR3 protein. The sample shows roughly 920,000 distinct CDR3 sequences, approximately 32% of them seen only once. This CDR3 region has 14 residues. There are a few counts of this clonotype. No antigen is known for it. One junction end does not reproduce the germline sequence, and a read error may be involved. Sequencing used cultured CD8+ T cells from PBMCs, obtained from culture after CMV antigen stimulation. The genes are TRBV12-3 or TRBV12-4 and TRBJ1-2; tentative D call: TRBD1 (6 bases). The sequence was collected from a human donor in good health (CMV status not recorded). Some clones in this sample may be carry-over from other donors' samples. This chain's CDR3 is CASTLGGPNYGYTF. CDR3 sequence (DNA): TGTGCCAGCACTTTAGGGGGGCCTAACTATGGCTACACCTTC.